This is a list of T cell receptor beta chains from one sample in a study of blood T cell repertoires in COVID-19. Some clones are missing from TCRdb's copy, which holds only in-frame ones; the method was immunoSEQ multiplex PCR. The sample includes around 150,000 clones, about 80% of them seen just once. Sequenced sample: peripheral blood. The receptors here all came from a woman of 80 years or more with acute or convalescent COVID-19. Both conserved end residues are part of each CDR3. D genes are given only for firm matches. Only part of the rows carry a size: once, few, many, or a class if the clone is expanded.

NA	TRBV10-3	TRBJ2-5	TRBD2	TGTGCCATCAGCAAGGCGGGAGAGAAGACCCAGTACTTC	CAISKAGEKTQYF
NA	TRBV5-4	TRBJ2-7	TRBD2	TGTGCCAGCAGCTTGGGGACTAGCGAGCGCGAGCAGTACTTC	CASSLGTSEREQYF
NA	TRBV5-1	TRBJ2-7	TRBD2	TGCGCCAGCAGCCCCGGGACTAGCACCTACGAGCAGTACTTC	CASSPGTSTYEQYF
NA	TRBV7-2	TRBJ1-4	NA	TGTGCCAGCAGCTTAGAGATAGGGGTTGAAAAACTGTTTTTT	CASSLEIGVEKLFF
NA	TRBV5-6	TRBJ2-3	NA	TGTGCCAGCAGCTCCGGTAGGGGGTCAGATACGCAGTATTTT	CASSSGRGSDTQYF
few	TRBV25-1	TRBJ2-3	NA	TGTGCCAGCAGTGAATCGCGGCACACAGATACGCAGTATTTT	CASSESRHTDTQYF
NA	TRBV11-2	TRBJ1-3	NA	TGTGCCAGCAGCCGGGACTCCCACACCATATATTTT	CASSRDSHTIYF
NA	TRBV5-6	TRBJ2-7	NA	TGTGCCAGCAGAAAGAGAGACCGACTCTCCTACGAGCAGTACTTC	CASRKRDRLSYEQYF
NA	TRBV12-5	TRBJ1-1	NA	TGTGCTAGTGGTTTGTCGGGGGAGGGTCGGAGCAAAGGGGCTTTCTTT	CASGLSGEGRSKGAFF
NA	TRBV2	TRBJ2-4	TRBD2	TGTGCCAGCAGTCCCGGGGGGAACATTCAGTACTTC	CASSPGGNIQYF
few	TRBV2	TRBJ2-7	TRBD2	TGTGCCAGCAGTGCCGGGGGAACTAGCGGGAAACTCTACGAGCAGTACTTC	CASSAGGTSGKLYEQYF
NA	TRBV11-2	TRBJ1-1	NA	TGTGCCAGCAGCTTCCAGGGAGGAACTGAAGCTTTCTTT	CASSFQGGTEAFF
NA	TRBV10-3	TRBJ1-2	NA	TGTGCCATGAGACAGGCCGTTAACTATGGCTACACCTTC	CAMRQAVNYGYTF
NA	TRBV6-6	TRBJ2-1	NA	TGTGCCAGCAGTTACCTAAGAGAGCAGTTCTTC	CASSYLREQFF
NA	TRBV28	TRBJ1-2	NA	TGTGCCAGCAGTCGCGGGACGGGGAACTATGGCTACACCTTC	CASSRGTGNYGYTF
NA	TRBV5-4	TRBJ2-7	NA	TGTGCCAGCAGCTTACTCTCCTCCATAAGCTCCTACGAGCAGTACTTC	CASSLLSSISSYEQYF
NA	TRBV30	TRBJ2-4	TRBD1	TGTGCCTGGACCATGGACAGGGTAAAATCGACGGGGAACATTCAGTACTTC	CAWTMDRVKSTGNIQYF
NA	TRBV5-1	TRBJ2-3	NA	TGCGCCAGCAGCTTCCTACAGGGAAGCACAGATACGCAGTATTTT	CASSFLQGSTDTQYF
NA	TRBV11-2	TRBJ1-1	NA	TGTGCCAGCAGCTCCGAACCAGGGAACACTGAAGCTTTCTTT	CASSSEPGNTEAFF
NA	TRBV19	TRBJ1-2	NA	TGTGCCAGTAGTGAAGGACAGTATGGCTACACCTTC	CASSEGQYGYTF
NA	TRBV7-2	TRBJ2-1	TRBD2	TGTGCCAGCAGATTTATTAGGGCGGGAGAGAATGAGCAGTTCTTC	CASRFIRAGENEQFF
NA	TRBV19	TRBJ2-2	TRBD1	TGTGCCAGTAGTAGTTACTCACAGGGGTCCGGGGAGCTGTTTTTT	CASSSYSQGSGELFF
NA	TRBV2	TRBJ2-1	TRBD2	TGTGCCAGCATTAGGGTGCGGGGGGAATTTAGAGATGAGCAGTTCTTC	CASIRVRGEFRDEQFF
NA	TRBV19	TRBJ1-2	NA	TGTGCCAGTAGTATGAACAGACCTTATGGCTACACCTTC	CASSMNRPYGYTF
NA	TRBV7-9	TRBJ1-2	TRBD1	TGTGCCAGCAGCGTTCAGGGGGCGCATGGCTACACCTTC	CASSVQGAHGYTF
NA	TRBV10-3	TRBJ2-7	NA	TGTGCCATCAGTGATGAAACAGTTTTCTACGAGCAGTACTTC	CAISDETVFYEQYF
NA	TRBV2	TRBJ2-6	NA	TGTGCCAGCAATGTAGGGGCGAACTCTGGGGCCAACGTCCTGACTTTC	CASNVGANSGANVLTF
NA	TRBV3-1/TRBV3-2	TRBJ2-7	NA	TGTGCCAGCAGCCAGGAGAGCGGACCCCCCTACGAGCAGTACTTC	CASSQESGPPYEQYF
NA	TRBV6-1	TRBJ1-6	TRBD1	TGTGCCAGCAGTGCTTGGACAGGGCCTACAAGCTCCTATAATTCACCCCTCCACTTT	CASSAWTGPTSSYNSPLHF
once	TRBV12-3/TRBV12-4	TRBJ1-1	NA	TGTGCCAGCAGTTCTGGACCCGGAGGATGCTTCTTT	CASSSGPGGCFF
NA	TRBV12-3/TRBV12-4	TRBJ1-2	NA	TGTGCCAGCAGTTCCCGTATTGGCTACACCTTC	CASSSRIGYTF
NA	TRBV10-2	TRBJ2-1	TRBD1	TGCGCCAGCAGGGGACAGGGTCCATTCAATGAGCAGTTCTTC	CASRGQGPFNEQFF
NA	TRBV7-9	TRBJ2-5	TRBD1	TGTGCCAGCAGCCGACAGGGTCGGGAGACCCAGTACTTC	CASSRQGRETQYF
NA	TRBV27	TRBJ2-2	NA	TGTGCCAGCAGTTACCCTGCGGGCGGGGAGCTGTTTTTT	CASSYPAGGELFF
NA	TRBV2	TRBJ2-2	TRBD2	TGTGCCAGCAGGAGAGCGGGAGCCACCGGGGAGCTGTTTTTT	CASRRAGATGELFF
NA	TRBV2	TRBJ2-1	TRBD2	TGTGCCATTCTCCGGGCTAGCGGGAGGAATGAGCAGTTCTTC	CAILRASGRNEQFF
NA	TRBV7-8	TRBJ1-2	NA	TGTGCCAGCAGCTTAGGTGACAGACCTGACTATGGCTACACCTTC	CASSLGDRPDYGYTF
NA	TRBV7-7	TRBJ2-5	TRBD1	TGTGCCAGCAGCCCAGCGACAGGGGGTGGTGAGACCCAGTACTTC	CASSPATGGGETQYF